The 26 T cell receptor beta chains given below trace back to one sample, sequenced in a study of radiation and T cells in renal cell carcinoma (dated by TCRdb to the early 2020s). To prepare the library, the immunoSEQ multiplex PCR assay was applied. In TCRdb, the immuneACCESS table is reduced to in-frame sequences with V and J assigned. These tables do not hold every clone; where another copy was compared, an unresolved V gene accounts for under half, and the others remain unexplained. The sample table holds approximately 150,000 clones, of which around nine tenths were seen once. Clones ranked in the top ten supply less than 20% of the sample. What this sample's time point label stands for: blood 4 weeks post-SBRT, at nephrectomy. The treatment or condition label of this sample denotes: 15 Gy SBRT to primary tumor, nephrectomy 4 weeks later. The sequenced sample was blood, obtained from a patient whose treatment included radiotherapy and nephrectomy. The source is a woman between 45 and 60 years old with renal cell carcinoma.

The genes are TRBV11-2 and TRBJ2-7, with 11 nucleotides matching TRBD2. J gave up 6 bases and V 5 bases, and 15 bases lay outside the gene matches. The CDR3 extends over 17 amino acids. Germline values: CDR1 SGHAT, CDR2 FQNNGV. Written as DNA, the CDR3 is TGTGCCAGCAGCCGCAACCCGACTAGCGGGAAACAGTCCGAGCAGTACTTC. Translation gives CASSRNPTSGKQSEQYF.

This clone was counted once. V gene TRBV5-6 combines with J gene TRBJ1-2; D ambiguous. CDR3 size: 10 residues. The germline V gene encodes CDR1 SGHDT and CDR2 YYEEEE. Trimming took 2 bases from V and 7 from J, leaving 3 bases between them. This CDR3 is CASSFPGYTF. CDR3 DNA sequence: TGTGCCAGCAGCTTTCCTGGCTACACCTTC.

The chain has TRBV25-1 and TRBJ1-1; D not certain. Trimming pared 4 bases from V and 8 bases from J, leaving 14 bases between. Germline V gives CDR1 MGHDK, CDR2 SYGVNS. This CDR3 is 13 amino acids long. CDR3: CASSGSPWEEAFF. CDR3 sequence (DNA): TGTGCCAGCAGTGGGTCACCTTGGGAAGAAGCTTTCTTT.

This clone was detected a few times. This chain connects TRBV6-5 to TRBJ2-5; D is unclear. Between the trimmed V and J ends, which lost 9 bases and 7 bases, there was a span of 9 bases. In germline, CDR1 is MNHEY, CDR2 SVGAGI. CDR3 length equals 10 residues. The CDR3 sequence: CASGMGTQYF. The DNA for the CDR3 is TGTGCCAGTGGGATGGGGACCCAGTACTTC.

The genes are TRBV18 and TRBJ2-5; the D is unclear. The V gene lost 2 bases and the J gene lost 4 bases, with 8 bases spanning the gap. The germline gives CDR1 KGHSH, CDR2 LQKENI. This CDR3 comprises 13 residues. The CDR3 is CASSPRPTETQYF. The CDR3 coding sequence is TGTGCCAGCTCACCAAGACCCACAGAGACCCAGTACTTC.

This sequence joins TRBV6-5 and TRBJ2-6, with D unresolved. This CDR3 region has 16 residues. V lost 0 bases and J 0 bases, leaving 6 bases between the germline ends. The V gene's germline CDR1 is MNHEY and CDR2 SVGAGI. The CDR3 sequence: CASSYSVISGANVLTF. CDR3 coding DNA: TGTGCCAGCAGTTACTCCGTAATCTCTGGGGCCAACGTCCTGACTTTC.

The chain recombines TRBV10-3 with TRBJ1-1; possibly TRBD1 for D (5 bases). The V gene lost 3 bases and the J gene lost 1 base, with 6 bases spanning the gap. Germline CDR1 ENHRY, CDR2 SYGVKD. This CDR3 comprises 13 residues. CDR3 bases: TGTGCCATCAGTGATGGGGGGAACACTGAAGCTTTCTTT. Its protein is CAISDGGNTEAFF.

This clone was detected a few times. The chain combines TRBV10-3 with TRBJ1-4, with D unclear. The length of the CDR3 is 14 residues. CDR1 ENHRY and CDR2 SYGVKD come from the germline V gene. Trimming left V 0 bases short and J 5 bases short, with 7 bases between. CDR3 in amino acids: CAISESIGNEKLFF. The CDR3 bases are TGTGCCATCAGTGAGTCCATAGGGAATGAAAAACTGTTTTTT.

The chain carries TRBV7-2 and TRBJ2-5; possibly TRBD1 or TRBD2 for D (5 bases each). Trimming took off 1 base at V and 5 bases at J, with 11 bases between the two ends. The CDR3 length is 14 residues. Per germline, CDR1 SGHTA and CDR2 FQGNSA. DNA of the CDR3: TGTGCCAGCAGCTTAGTAGGGGACCGCGAGACCCAGTACTTC. This sequence encodes CASSLVGDRETQYF.

CDR3 coding DNA: TGTGCCAGCAGTTCCCGGACTAATTCACCCCTCCACTTT. Its protein is CASSSRTNSPLHF. This rearrangement joins TRBV28 to TRBJ1-6; D uncertain. The CDR3 sequence is 13 residues long. The germline V and J ends were trimmed by 4 bases and 6 bases, with 7 bases remaining between them. Germline CDR1 and CDR2: MDHEN and SYDVKM.

The V gene is TRBV27, the J gene TRBJ2-3; 8 nucleotides align to TRBD1. The CDR3 extends over 14 amino acids. Losses at the gene ends were 4 bases for V and 6 bases for J; bases not matched to a gene: 6. Germline V gene lookup returns CDR1 MNHEY and CDR2 SMNVEV (reference sequence). The CDR3 nucleotides are TGTGCCAGCAGTTCCGGGACAGGCTCGGATACGCAGTATTTT. Translating it yields CASSSGTGSDTQYF.

This clone was counted a single time. The chain combines TRBV9 with TRBJ2-7; D not resolved. Germline V CDR1 and CDR2: SGDLS, YYNGEE. The CDR3 extends over 14 amino acids. Deletions cut 0 bases from V and 2 bases from J, with 9 bases between. The CDR3 spells CASSVDVGPYEQYF. DNA for the CDR3: TGTGCCAGCAGCGTAGATGTAGGGCCCTACGAGCAGTACTTC.

V gene TRBV9 combines with J gene TRBJ1-5; D not certain. The V end was cut by 0 bases, the J end by 3 bases, with 7 bases between. Germline V CDR1 and CDR2: SGDLS, YYNGEE. This CDR3 spans 14 amino acids. CDR3 DNA sequence: TGTGCCAGCAGCGTAGGGCACGACAATCAGCCCCAGCATTTT. Protein: CASSVGHDNQPQHF.

In the case of this clone: Mismatch with germline at one junction end may stem from a read error. The chain has TRBV6-1 and TRBJ1-1; D not resolved. Germline CDR1 reads MNHNS; CDR2 reads SASEGT. The CDR3 loop spans 13 amino acids. CDR3 in DNA: TGTGCCAGCAGTGAATCCGTGAAGACTGAAGCTTTCTTT. Its protein product is CASSESVKTEAFF.

CDR3 nucleotide sequence: TGTGCCAGCAGTACAGGGGGTTCCTACAATGAGCAGTTCTTC. Its translation is CASSTGGSYNEQFF. The V and J genes are TRBV28 and TRBJ2-1; 8 nucleotides match TRBD1. The ends lost 5 bases at V and 1 base at J; junction bases unmatched: 1. CDR1 is MDHEN, CDR2 SYDVKM, per germline. The CDR3 loop spans 14 amino acids.

This chain joins TRBV5-5 and TRBJ1-2, with 8 bases identical to TRBD1. The CDR3 runs to 14 residues. Germline V gene data show CDR1 as SGHKS and CDR2 as YYEKEE (reference sequence). J was trimmed by 5 bases and V by 1 base; bases with no gene match: 4. The CDR3 reads CASSLQGARYGYTF. The DNA for the CDR3 is TGTGCCAGCAGCTTGCAGGGGGCGAGGTATGGCTACACCTTC.

This clone was detected once. V and J are TRBV28 and TRBJ2-3; no clear D gene. In germline, CDR1 is MDHEN, CDR2 SYDVKM. Trimming cost V 6 bases and J 0 bases, with 7 bases left between them. This CDR3 comprises 13 residues. CDR3 loop: CASSLTSTDTQYF. CDR3 bases: TGTGCCAGCAGCTTAACTAGCACAGATACGCAGTATTTT.

The chain carries TRBV6-6 and TRBJ2-1; 9 positions agree with TRBD2. V lost 7 bases to trimming and J lost 6 bases; unmatched junction nucleotides: 10. Germline V gene data show CDR1 as MNHNY and CDR2 as SVGAGI (reference sequence). The CDR3 sequence is 15 residues long. The CDR3 protein is CASTLMAGGLNEQFF. The CDR3 DNA reads as TGTGCCAGCACCCTGATGGCGGGGGGGCTCAATGAGCAGTTCTTC.

The rearrangement uses TRBV4-2 and TRBJ1-2; maybe TRBD1 (5 bases). The germline gives CDR1 LGHNA, CDR2 YNFKEQ. This CDR3 has 16 residues. Deletions cut 3 bases from V and 4 bases from J, with 18 bases between. The CDR3 spells CASSHHVRDPRYGYTF. For the CDR3, the DNA is TGTGCCAGCAGCCACCACGTCAGGGATCCTCGCTATGGCTACACCTTC.

The V and J genes are TRBV11-2 and TRBJ1-2; D is uncertain. Trimming removed 1 base at V and 3 bases at J, with 3 bases between. CDR3 length: 12 amino acids. Germline V gene lookup returns CDR1 SGHAT and CDR2 FQNNGV. In nucleotides, the CDR3 is TGTGCCAGCAGCTTAGGGGACTATGGCTACACCTTC. Protein sequence: CASSLGDYGYTF.

The chain uses TRBV19 and TRBJ1-3, with 8 bases lining up with TRBD1. The CDR3 has 15 residues. Germline values: CDR1 LNHDA, CDR2 SQIVND (reference sequence). V trimming: 5 bases; J trimming: 2 bases; junction bases outside the gene matches: 5. The CDR3 sequence is CASSPQGDTGNTIYF. CDR3 coding DNA: TGTGCCAGTAGTCCACAGGGGGACACTGGAAACACCATATATTTT.

V gene TRBV5-4 combines with J gene TRBJ2-6; D tentatively reads TRBD1 or TRBD2 (5 bases each). CDR1 is SGHNT and CDR2 is YYREEE in the germline V gene (reference sequence). This CDR3 is built from 15 residues. V was cut by 10 bases and J by 0 bases, with 14 bases left in between. CDR3 DNA: TGTGCCCCGGGGCAGGCGAACTCTGGGGCCAACGTCCTGACTTTC. This codes for CAPGQANSGANVLTF.

V is TRBV7-2 and J is TRBJ2-5, with 16 bases lining up with TRBD2. There are 19 residues in the CDR3. V lost 0 bases and J lost 1; bases outside the gene matches: 5. Germline values: CDR1 SGHTA, CDR2 FQGNSA. The CDR3 nucleotides read TGTGCCAGCAGCTTAGCCGGGACTAGCGGGGGGGTCCTCCAAGAGACCCAGTACTTC. The encoded protein is CASSLAGTSGGVLQETQYF.

The chain uses TRBV7-2 and TRBJ2-1; 10 bases match TRBD2. Germline V CDR1 and CDR2: SGHTA, FQGNSA. J was trimmed by 7 bases and V by 1 base; bases with no gene match: 1. The length of the CDR3 is 14 residues. This CDR3 is CASSLDSGRNEQFF. The CDR3 bases are TGTGCCAGCAGCTTAGATAGCGGGAGGAATGAGCAGTTCTTC.

The chain has TRBV7-2 and TRBJ1-2; TRBD1 matches at 7 bases. CDR1 and CDR2 (germline): SGHTA, FQGNSA. V was clipped by 4 bases and J by 5 bases; unmatched bases: 10. This CDR3 is built from 15 residues. The CDR3 is CASSSGTDSRYGYTF. CDR3 sequence (DNA): TGTGCCAGCAGCTCGGGGACAGATAGCCGATATGGCTACACCTTC.

The chain recombines TRBV4-3 with TRBJ2-3; D not resolved. Per germline, CDR1 LGHNA and CDR2 YSLEER. V dropped 0 bases and J dropped 4 bases, with 11 bases sitting between them. CDR3 size: 15 residues. CDR3 sequence: CASSQDPFTADTQYF. CDR3 DNA sequence: TGCGCCAGCAGCCAAGATCCGTTTACAGCAGATACGCAGTATTTT.